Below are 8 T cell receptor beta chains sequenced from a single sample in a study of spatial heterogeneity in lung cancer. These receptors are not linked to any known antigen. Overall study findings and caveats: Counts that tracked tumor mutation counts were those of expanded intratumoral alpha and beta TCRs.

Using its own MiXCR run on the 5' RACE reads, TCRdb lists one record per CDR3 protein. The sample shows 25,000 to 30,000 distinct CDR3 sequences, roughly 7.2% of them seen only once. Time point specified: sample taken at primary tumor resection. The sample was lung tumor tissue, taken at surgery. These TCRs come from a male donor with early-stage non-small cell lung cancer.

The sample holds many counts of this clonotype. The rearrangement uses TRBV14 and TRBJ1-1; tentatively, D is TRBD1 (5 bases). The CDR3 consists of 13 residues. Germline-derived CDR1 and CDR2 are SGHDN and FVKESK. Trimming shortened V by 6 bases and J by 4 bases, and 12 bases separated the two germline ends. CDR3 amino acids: CASRPLGGTEAFF. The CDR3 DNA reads TGTGCCAGCAGGCCACTTGGGGGCACTGAAGCTTTCTTT.

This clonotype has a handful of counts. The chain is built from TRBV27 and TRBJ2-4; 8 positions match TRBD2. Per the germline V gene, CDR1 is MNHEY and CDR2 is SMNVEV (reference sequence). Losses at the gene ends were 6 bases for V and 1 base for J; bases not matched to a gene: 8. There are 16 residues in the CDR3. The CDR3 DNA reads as TGTGCCAGCAGCCCAGGGACGGGGGGGGCCAAAAACATTCAGTACTTC. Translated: CASSPGTGGAKNIQYF.

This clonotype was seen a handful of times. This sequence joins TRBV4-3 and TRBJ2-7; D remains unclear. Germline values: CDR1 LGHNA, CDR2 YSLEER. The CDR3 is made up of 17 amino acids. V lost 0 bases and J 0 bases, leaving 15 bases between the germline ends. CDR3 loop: CASSQDRAPGNSYEQYF. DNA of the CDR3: TGCGCCAGCAGCCAAGATCGGGCCCCTGGGAACTCCTACGAGCAGTACTTC.

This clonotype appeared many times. CDR3 protein: CASSFLTGPEQYF. CDR3 bases: TGTGCCAGCAGCTTCTTGACAGGGCCCGAGCAGTACTTC. The chain is built from TRBV11-2 and TRBJ2-7, with 7 bases fitting TRBD1. The CDR3 totals 13 residues. Germline V lookup: CDR1 SGHAT, CDR2 FQNNGV. V trimming: 3 bases; J trimming: 6 bases; junction bases outside the gene matches: 5.

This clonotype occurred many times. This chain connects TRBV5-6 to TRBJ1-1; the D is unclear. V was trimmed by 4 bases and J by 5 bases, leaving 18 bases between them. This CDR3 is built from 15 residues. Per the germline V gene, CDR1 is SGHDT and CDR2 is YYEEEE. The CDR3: CASSPDSGRWTEAFF. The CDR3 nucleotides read TGTGCCAGCAGCCCAGACTCGGGAAGGTGGACTGAAGCTTTCTTT.

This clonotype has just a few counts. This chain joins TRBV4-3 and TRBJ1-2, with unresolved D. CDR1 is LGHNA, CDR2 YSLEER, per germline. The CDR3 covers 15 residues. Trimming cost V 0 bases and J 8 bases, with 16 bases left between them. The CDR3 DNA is TGCGCCAGCAGCCAAGATAGGAGTTCCCTGGGGGGCTACACCTTC. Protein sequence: CASSQDRSSLGGYTF.

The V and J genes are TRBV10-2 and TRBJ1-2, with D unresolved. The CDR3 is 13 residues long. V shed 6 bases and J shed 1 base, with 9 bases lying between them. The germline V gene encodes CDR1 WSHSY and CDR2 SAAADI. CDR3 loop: CASRTGNNYGYTF. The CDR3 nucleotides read TGCGCCAGCAGAACCGGGAATAACTATGGCTACACCTTC.

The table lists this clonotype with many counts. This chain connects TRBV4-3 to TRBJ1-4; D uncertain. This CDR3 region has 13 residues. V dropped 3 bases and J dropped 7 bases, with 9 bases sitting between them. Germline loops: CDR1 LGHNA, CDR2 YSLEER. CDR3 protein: CASSHRKREKLFF. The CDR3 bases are TGCGCCAGCAGCCACCGGAAGCGTGAAAAACTGTTTTTT.